Listed below are T cell receptor beta chains from one sample, sequenced in a study of CD8+ T cells in alopecia areata. Assay used: immunoSEQ multiplex PCR; TCRdb lists only in-frame clones, some missing. The table has roughly 200,000 clones, roughly 50% seen once. The sequences come from CD8+ T cells sorted from blood, collected at week 24, from a patient treated with tofacitinib. The receptors come from a human donor with alopecia areata. Each CDR3 is given with its conserved first and last residue. Each record gives: CDR3 protein, V gene.

CASSQSGGSGANVLTF,TRBV4-3
CSAAGTGASDTQYF,TRBV29-1
CASSQDYNEQFF,TRBV4-1
CSVQGNYGYTF,TRBV29-1
CASRDEMNTEAFF,TRBV19
CASSIIGNQPQHF,TRBV19
CASSDGGRDGYTF,TRBV25-1
CASSIAGPPNTEAFF,TRBV19
CASSLAGKSGELFF,TRBV5-6
CAWSGHPRTSGELFF,TRBV30
CASSPRGSSGVQETQYF,TRBV18
CATSYTSGNEQFF,TRBV15
CASSLGVNEQFF,TRBV27
CSAGPGAYNEQFF,TRBV29-1
CASGSTGTGRNQPQHF,TRBV12-5
CASSSGTESEKLFF,TRBV27
CASSLRQGYEKLFF,TRBV7-2
CASSLVGGDEKLFF,TRBV11-2
CASSESGGVLVYEQYF,TRBV25-1
CASSLESVNTEAFF,TRBV27
CASSLDRGREANYGYTF,TRBV5-4
CASSQDFPGELFF,TRBV4-3
CAWKIGGAEAFF,TRBV30
CASSSVIPGQTQIYGYTF,TRBV28
CASSLGHNVDTEAFF,TRBV7-8
CSVVGDRGPYEQYF,TRBV29-1
CASSLDIAGNTDTQYF,TRBV11-2
CASSPGTDGNNEQFF,TRBV6-5
CAISPQGTPRVANYGYTF,TRBV10-3
CASSDGLAPYGYTF,TRBV19
CAWSPTSGHRYGYTF,TRBV30
CASSLGENQPQHF,TRBV13
CASSSRTSSSKNIQYF,TRBV7-8
CASSPAGGLTEAFF,TRBV7-9
CASSSGPGNEQFF,TRBV7-8
CASSTRTGRGTDTQYF,TRBV14
CAWSPRTAEAYEQYF,TRBV30
CASSPAANNEQFF,TRBV11-2
CASAGGTEAFF,TRBV5-1
CSVEDHRGLDNEQFF,TRBV29-1
CAIRVRTTPPEYGYTF,TRBV10-3
CASSWDNSYEQYF,TRBV5-1
CASTPGGGDTQYF,TRBV19
CASSLGQSNEKLFF,TRBV13
CASSSLGQGDLNEQFF,TRBV5-6
CASSFMTGGTEAFF,TRBV7-9
CAISEPGPVNTEAFF,TRBV10-3
CASSLALSDFNQPQHF,TRBV7-2
CASSLARETQYF,TRBV14
CSVEGPDGREQFF,TRBV29-1
CAWRLYPGRQETQYF,TRBV30
CASSQDWANNEKLFF,TRBV4-3
CASSPRLSVQETQYF,TRBV7-8
CASRPDRAGELFF,TRBV5-1
CASSLDAGTGGYEQYF,TRBV5-6